This TCR beta chain emerged from a study of identical twins. Whole-study findings and limits: Out-of-frame alpha sequences common to twins exhibited a surplus of low generation probability. Among beta out-of-frame sequences, excess sharing between twins appeared weaker.

CDR3 length: 15 amino acids. Germline values: CDR1 SGHRS, CDR2 YFSETQ. V was shortened by 2 bases and J by 4 bases, with 13 bases between the two germline ends. A universal primer site was created by template switching, with the cDNA bearing unique molecular identifiers. MiXCR was run by TCRdb on the 5' RACE reads, yielding one entry per CDR3 protein. The sample yields 350,000 to 450,000 distinct CDR3 sequences, about 18% seen once. This clonotype has ten or more counts. The antigen remains unidentified. Everyone who gave samples was a healthy Caucasian. V is TRBV5-1 and J is TRBJ1-5, with D hard to call. The specimen was naive T cells sorted from blood. This receptor was identified in a man in his fifties or sixties in good health. The CDR3 protein is CASSFKQPRNQPQHF. The CDR3 coding sequence is TGCGCCAGCAGCTTTAAACAGCCTCGGAATCAGCCCCAGCATTTT. Together with reference TRBV5-1 and TRBJ1-5, the CDR3 gives the full variable domain: KAGVTQTPRYLIKTRGQQVTLSCSPISGHRSVSWYQQTPGQGLQFLFEYFSETQRNKGNFPGRFSGRQFSNSRSEMNVSTLELGDSALYLCASSFKQPRNQPQHFGDGTRLSIL.